These T cell receptor beta chains were read from a single sample in a study of blood T cells in healthy people across ages. TCRdb reanalysed the 5' RACE reads using MiXCR and keeps one entry per CDR3 protein. The table has about 930,000 distinct CDR3 sequences, 25% to 35% seen once; the top ten hold roughly 10%. This same sample was also part of a study on T cells of mothers and their children.

Sequencing was carried out using blood. The receptor source for this set is a woman between 35 and 50 years old in good health. Each CDR3 is given with its conserved first and last residue.

cdr3_aa: CSAPGWLAGPYSEQFF
v_call: TRBV20-1

cdr3_aa: CASSFGTGRPIEAFF
v_call: TRBV5-1

cdr3_aa: CASSQTDRAYEQYF
v_call: TRBV14

cdr3_aa: CASSLYGGAGAEAFF
v_call: TRBV28

cdr3_aa: CASSLQIVGTSGASYEQYF
v_call: TRBV7-2

cdr3_aa: CASSLATPGANVLTF
v_call: TRBV5-1

cdr3_aa: CASRSDRGNAEAFF
v_call: TRBV12-3/TRBV12-4

cdr3_aa: CASSLTAGESYEQYF
v_call: TRBV28

cdr3_aa: CASSLDRTSYGYTF
v_call: TRBV7-9

cdr3_aa: CASSWGESSYEQYF
v_call: TRBV5-1

cdr3_aa: CASSSPTLASTDTQYF
v_call: TRBV7-2

cdr3_aa: CASSFGLAGAFEQFF
v_call: TRBV27

cdr3_aa: CASSLRSAPNTGELFF
v_call: TRBV5-1

cdr3_aa: CSVPMARGYYGYTF
v_call: TRBV29-1

cdr3_aa: CASSLVGPGVGYEQYF
v_call: TRBV5-1

cdr3_aa: CASSLGGREWGEQYF
v_call: TRBV7-2